This is a list of T cell receptor beta chains from one sample in a study of T cells after yellow fever vaccination. TCRdb analysed the 5' RACE reads with MiXCR anew, one entry per CDR3 protein. The top ten hold approximately 15% of the sample, which has 450,000 to 600,000 distinct CDR3 sequences, less than 20% seen once. The starting material was PBMCs, obtained less than 6 days after the first yellow fever vaccination. The origin of the receptors is a man aged 18-30 years who received the YFV17D yellow fever vaccine. The CDR3 runs from the conserved cysteine through the conserved F or W. The D gene is left open where the match is weak. Rows give clone size only sometimes, using once, few, many, or a class for an expanded clone.

v_gene	abundance	j_gene	len	d_gene	CDR3aa	CDR3nt
TRBV27	many	TRBJ2-7	13	TRBD1	CASSPGTAYEQYF	TGTGCCAGCAGTCCCGGGACAGCCTACGAGCAGTACTTC
TRBV5-1	few	TRBJ1-1	15	TRBD1	CASSRGQGARTEAFF	TGCGCCAGCAGCCGGGGACAGGGGGCAAGGACTGAAGCTTTCTTT
TRBV7-9	NA	TRBJ1-6	15	TRBD1	CASSWWDSPGSPLHF	TGTGCCAGCAGCTGGTGGGACAGCCCAGGATCACCCCTCCACTTT
TRBV7-9	NA	TRBJ2-7	15	NA	CASSPGSVASYEQYF	TGTGCCAGCAGCCCCGGGAGCGTTGCCTCCTACGAGCAGTACTTC
TRBV12-3/TRBV12-4	few	TRBJ2-7	15	NA	CASSPGQGSRDEQYF	TGTGCCAGCTCCCCAGGGCAGGGAAGTCGGGACGAGCAGTACTTC
TRBV6-5	few	TRBJ1-2	15	NA	CASSYSPGSRYGYTF	TGTGCCAGCAGTTACTCTCCAGGGAGCCGCTATGGCTACACCTTC
TRBV18	NA	TRBJ2-7	15	NA	CASSPPGTPNYEQYF	TGTGCCAGCTCACCCCCCGGCACACCAAATTACGAGCAGTACTTC
TRBV5-6	NA	TRBJ2-1	12	NA	CASWGIPGEQFF	TGTGCCAGTTGGGGAATACCGGGGGAGCAGTTCTTC
TRBV21-1	NA	TRBJ1-2	14	NA	CASSKGQDPYGYTF	TGTGCCAGCAGCAAAGGACAGGACCCCTATGGCTACACCTTC
TRBV5-4	NA	TRBJ1-2	13	NA	CASSLGVLYGYTF	TGTGCCAGCAGCCTGGGAGTTCTCTATGGCTACACCTTC
TRBV6-6	NA	TRBJ1-2	12	NA	CATGRDSGGYTF	TGTGCCACCGGGCGAGATTCGGGAGGCTACACCTTC
TRBV12-3/TRBV12-4	many	TRBJ1-1	12	NA	CASSPLNTEAFF	TGTGCCAGCAGTCCTTTGAACACTGAAGCTTTCTTT
TRBV7-9	NA	TRBJ2-1	15	NA	CAGSPGTARPSEQFF	TGTGCCGGCAGCCCCGGGACTGCCCGACCGAGTGAGCAGTTCTTC
TRBV7-2	NA	TRBJ1-2	14	TRBD1	CASSPGTGGSGYTF	TGTGCCAGCAGCCCTGGGACAGGCGGGTCTGGCTACACCTTC
TRBV7-3	NA	TRBJ2-3	14	NA	CASSLRATTDTQYF	TGTGCCAGCAGCTTAAGGGCAACCACAGATACGCAGTATTTT
TRBV20-1	NA	TRBJ2-6	17	TRBD1	CSADTGGASAGANVLTF	TGCAGTGCGGATACAGGGGGAGCTTCGGCTGGGGCCAACGTCCTGACTTTC
TRBV20-1	few	TRBJ1-1	13	NA	CSARQDWDTEAFF	TGCAGTGCTAGACAGGATTGGGACACTGAAGCTTTCTTT
TRBV6-1	NA	TRBJ1-1	16	NA	CASSELYGHLNTEAFF	TGTGCCAGCAGTGAATTGTATGGGCACCTGAACACTGAAGCTTTCTTT
TRBV6-2/TRBV6-3	few	TRBJ1-1	14	TRBD1	CASRGDRGNTEAFF	TGTGCCAGCCGGGGGGACAGAGGGAACACTGAAGCTTTCTTT
TRBV12-3/TRBV12-4	NA	TRBJ2-2	21	TRBD2	CASSLRPRLATLLPNTGELFF	TGTGCCAGCAGTTTAAGACCGAGACTAGCGACCTTACTTCCGAACACCGGGGAGCTGTTTTTT
TRBV29-1	NA	TRBJ2-2	15	TRBD1	CSVPGQGWSTGELFF	TGCAGCGTTCCGGGACAGGGGTGGAGCACCGGGGAGCTGTTTTTT
TRBV6-1	few	TRBJ1-1	13	NA	CASRAFTNTEAFF	TGTGCCAGCAGGGCCTTTACGAACACTGAAGCTTTCTTT
TRBV24-1	NA	TRBJ2-1	19	TRBD2	CATSEDNKLAGGPYNEQFF	TGTGCCACCAGTGAAGATAATAAGTTAGCGGGGGGTCCGTACAATGAGCAGTTCTTC
TRBV12-3/TRBV12-4	NA	TRBJ2-3	16	TRBD1	CASSWGQASRSDTQYF	TGTGCCAGCAGTTGGGGACAGGCGTCCCGTTCAGATACGCAGTATTTT
TRBV24-1	few	TRBJ2-5	15	NA	CATSDPKGAGETQYF	TGTGCCACCAGTGATCCGAAAGGGGCTGGAGAGACCCAGTACTTC
TRBV7-2	NA	TRBJ1-5	16	NA	CASSLVLSGPGQPQHF	TGTGCCAGCAGCTTAGTTCTTTCAGGGCCAGGTCAGCCCCAGCATTTT
TRBV4-1	NA	TRBJ2-1	17	NA	CASSQDIGLNSYNEQFF	TGCGCCAGCAGCCAAGATATAGGACTCAACTCCTACAATGAGCAGTTCTTC
TRBV20-1	few	TRBJ1-2	11	NA	CSAIPGRLYTF	TGCAGTGCTATACCGGGGAGACTCTACACCTTC
TRBV7-9	few	TRBJ1-1	15	NA	CASSFFRRENTEAFF	TGTGCCAGCAGCTTTTTCCGACGGGAGAACACTGAAGCTTTCTTT
TRBV7-2	many	TRBJ2-5	14	NA	CASSLPGAQETQYF	TGTGCCAGCAGCTTACCGGGGGCACAAGAGACCCAGTACTTC
TRBV9	NA	TRBJ1-4	17	NA	CASSVATSGGVIEKLFF	TGTGCCAGCAGCGTAGCTACTTCGGGGGGGGTTATAGAAAAACTGTTTTTT
TRBV12-5	NA	TRBJ2-2	17	TRBD2	CASGLELAGGPTGELFF	TGTGCTAGTGGCCTTGAATTGGCGGGGGGGCCCACCGGGGAGCTGTTTTTT
TRBV12-5	once	TRBJ1-1	13	NA	CASGLGGAPEAFF	TGTGCTAGTGGTTTGGGGGGGGCGCCCGAAGCTTTCTTT
TRBV29-1	few	TRBJ2-7	12	TRBD1	CSVWRTGGEQYF	TGCAGCGTTTGGAGGACAGGGGGCGAGCAGTACTTC
TRBV4-1	few	TRBJ1-2	16	NA	CASSQDVGQGSWGYTF	TGCGCCAGCAGCCAAGACGTGGGCCAGGGAAGTTGGGGCTACACCTTC
TRBV30	NA	TRBJ2-3	15	TRBD2	CAWSVQTSGRDTQYF	TGTGCCTGGAGTGTGCAGACTAGCGGTAGGGATACGCAGTATTTT
TRBV6-1	few	TRBJ1-5	14	NA	CASSLQGAIQPQHF	TGTGCCAGCAGCCTCCAGGGAGCGATTCAGCCCCAGCATTTT
TRBV10-3	NA	TRBJ1-1	13	NA	CAITGRGDTEAFF	TGTGCCATCACCGGGAGAGGGGACACTGAAGCTTTCTTT
TRBV4-2	NA	TRBJ1-1	15	NA	CAMSPGPLCGTEAFF	TGTGCCATGAGCCCTGGGCCCCTGTGTGGCACTGAAGCTTTCTTT
TRBV7-2	few	TRBJ1-1	14	NA	CASSLWTMNTEAFF	TGTGCCAGCAGCTTGTGGACAATGAACACTGAAGCTTTCTTT
TRBV18	few	TRBJ1-2	13	NA	CASSPLGGYGYTF	TGTGCCAGCTCACCATTGGGTGGCTATGGCTACACCTTC
TRBV7-2	many	TRBJ2-1	15	TRBD1	CASSFDRGSYNEQFF	TGCGCCAGCAGCTTTGACAGGGGTTCTTACAATGAGCAGTTCTTC
TRBV2	few	TRBJ1-5	16	NA	CASSSRGGGWNQPQHF	TGTGCCAGCAGTTCCCGGGGTGGGGGTTGGAATCAGCCCCAGCATTTT
TRBV3-1	many	TRBJ2-2	13	TRBD2	CASSQGGTRELFF	TGTGCCAGCAGCCAGGGAGGGACCCGGGAGCTGTTTTTT
TRBV12-5	NA	TRBJ2-3	16	NA	CASGFDSTYQIDTQYF	TGTGCTAGTGGTTTTGATAGTACATACCAAATAGATACGCAGTATTTT
TRBV10-2	NA	TRBJ2-5	10	NA	CATEGETQYF	TGCGCCACCGAGGGTGAGACCCAGTACTTC
TRBV11-2	NA	TRBJ2-2	17	TRBD2	CASSLEFAGGQSGELFF	TGTGCCAGCAGCTTAGAATTTGCGGGGGGGCAGAGCGGGGAGCTGTTTTTT
TRBV20-1	few	TRBJ1-5	12	TRBD1	CSASGGRQPQHF	TGCAGTGCTTCAGGGGGCCGGCAGCCCCAGCATTTT
TRBV12-3/TRBV12-4	few	TRBJ1-6	14	NA	CASSLRRLNSPLHF	TGTGCCAGCAGTTTGAGGAGGCTGAATTCACCCCTCCACTTT
TRBV2	NA	TRBJ2-2	16	TRBD2	CASTALAGGVAGELFF	TGTGCCAGCACGGCACTAGCGGGGGGCGTTGCCGGGGAGCTGTTTTTT
TRBV12-3/TRBV12-4	few	TRBJ2-3	12	NA	CASAFRVDTQYF	TGTGCCAGCGCATTTCGAGTAGATACGCAGTATTTT
TRBV6-5	NA	TRBJ2-5	13	NA	CASSYVHQETQYF	TGTGCCAGCAGTTACGTCCACCAAGAGACCCAGTACTTC
TRBV7-9	NA	TRBJ1-6	14	TRBD1	CASSGTVYNSPLHF	TGTGCCAGCAGCGGGACAGTCTATAATTCACCCCTCCACTTT
TRBV11-1	few	TRBJ2-7	18	TRBD2	CASSFSSGGFRLAYEQYF	TGTGCCAGCAGCTTTTCATCGGGGGGGTTTCGGCTAGCCTACGAGCAGTACTTC
TRBV5-1	NA	TRBJ2-1	14	TRBD1	CASSSGQGSDEQFF	TGCGCCAGCAGCTCCGGACAGGGGAGCGATGAGCAGTTCTTC
TRBV5-1	NA	TRBJ1-2	14	NA	CASSLGGGDYGYTF	TGCGCCAGCAGCTTGGGTGGCGGGGACTATGGCTACACCTTC
TRBV5-1	many	TRBJ1-5	14	TRBD1	CASSPGTAEQPQHF	TGCGCCAGCAGCCCCGGGACAGCTGAACAGCCCCAGCATTTT
TRBV18	few	TRBJ1-1	13	NA	CASSPRQDTEAFF	TGTGCCAGCTCACCACGACAGGACACTGAAGCTTTCTTT
TRBV19	few	TRBJ1-1	15	NA	CASSRADESNTEAFF	TGTGCCAGTAGTAGGGCAGACGAATCGAACACTGAAGCTTTCTTT